Sequencing of this T cell receptor beta chain was carried out in a study of OX40 agonist ivuxolimab in advanced cancers. Exclusion applied to patients with autoimmune disease history or systemic immunosuppression. This table comes from immunoSEQ multiplex PCR, and its TCRdb copy is limited to in-frame clones, with some not included. The table has about 48,000 clones, around 89% seen once. Comments on this clone: As yet, its antigen is unknown.

The germline V and J ends were trimmed by 3 bases and 3 bases, with 23 bases remaining between them. The CDR3 is 18 residues long. CDR1 and CDR2 (germline): MNHNS, SASEGT. Study-level results: The 0.1-3.0 mg/kg partial responders had among the lowest clonal expansion. Low levels of normalized T-cell clonal expansion also appeared in some nonresponders.

The sequence derives from an adult with an advanced solid tumor such as melanoma, head and neck, liver or kidney cancer. The sample here was CD4+ or CD8+ T cells sorted from blood, taken in a trial of the OX40 agonist ivuxolimab. The V call is TRBV6-1, the J call TRBJ1-1; a possible D gene is TRBD1 (5 bases). For the CDR3, the DNA is TGTGCCAGCAGTGATAGGGGTTACTCCTCCTATGTGGACACTGAAGCTTTCTTT. As protein: CASSDRGYSSYVDTEAFF.